A selection of T cell receptor beta chains follows, all from one sample in a study of blood T cell repertoires in COVID-19. Data came from immunoSEQ multiplex PCR; TCRdb stores just in-frame clones and leaves some out. Of about 260,000 clones in the sample, approximately 90% were seen once. Sequenced input: PBMCs or T cells enriched from blood (not recorded which). These receptors came from a woman aged 40 to 49 with acute COVID-19. CDR3s include the opening cysteine and the closing phenylalanine or tryptophan. The D gene is left open where the match is weak. The listing skips clone size in some rows; elsewhere it reads once, few, many or a size class.

V gene	D gene	J gene	clone size	CDR3 protein	CDR3 DNA
TRBV7-8	-	TRBJ1-2	-	CASSQENYGYTF	TGTGCCAGCAGCCAAGAGAACTATGGCTACACCTTC
TRBV6-5	TRBD2	TRBJ2-2	-	CASSTSGSNTGELFF	TGTGCCAGCAGCACTAGCGGGAGTAACACCGGGGAGCTGTTTTTT
TRBV7-9	-	TRBJ1-2	-	CASSLEVSGYYGYTF	TGTGCCAGCAGCTTAGAAGTTTCGGGGTATTATGGCTACACCTTC
TRBV7-8	-	TRBJ1-3	-	CASSTGQGPSSGNTIYF	TGTGCCAGCAGCACCGGTCAGGGGCCAAGCTCTGGAAACACCATATATTTT
TRBV7-2	TRBD2	TRBJ2-5	-	CASSLASGRAGETQYF	TGTGCCAGCAGCTTAGCCTCCGGGAGGGCCGGAGAGACCCAGTACTTC
TRBV24-1	-	TRBJ2-2	-	CATSDREEGRSTGELFF	TGTGCCACCAGTGATAGGGAGGAGGGCAGATCCACCGGGGAGCTGTTTTTT
TRBV11-2	TRBD1	TRBJ1-1	-	CASSWVIGTANTEAFF	TGTGCCAGCAGCTGGGTCATAGGGACAGCTAACACTGAAGCTTTCTTT
TRBV5-6	-	TRBJ1-5	-	CASSLGQFSNQPQHF	TGTGCCAGCAGCTTGGGGCAGTTTAGCAATCAGCCCCAGCATTTT
TRBV7-9	TRBD2	TRBJ2-5	-	CASSLASTSGRGETQYF	TGTGCCAGCAGCTTAGCTTCGACTAGCGGGAGAGGGGAGACCCAGTACTTC
TRBV10-3	TRBD2	TRBJ2-1	-	CAIKPGLAAPSSYNEQFF	TGTGCCATCAAACCGGGACTAGCGGCTCCGAGCTCCTACAATGAGCAGTTCTTC
TRBV24-1	TRBD1	TRBJ2-3	-	CATSGTEFTDTQYF	TGTGCCACCAGCGGGACAGAATTCACAGATACGCAGTATTTT
TRBV4-2	TRBD1	TRBJ1-1	-	CASSQVQGVAEAFF	TGTGCCAGCAGCCAAGTACAGGGGGTTGCTGAAGCTTTCTTT
TRBV5-6	TRBD1	TRBJ1-6	-	CASSYRDRDASPLHF	TGTGCCAGCAGCTACCGGGACAGGGACGCTTCACCCCTCCACTTT
TRBV5-6	-	TRBJ2-4	once	CASSLRRGFQYF	TGTGCCAGCAGCCTAAGGAGAGGATTTCAGTACTTC
TRBV9	TRBD2	TRBJ2-1	-	CASSLAGSSYNEQFF	TGTGCCAGCAGCTTAGCGGGGAGCTCCTACAATGAGCAGTTCTTC
TRBV5-5	TRBD1	TRBJ2-7	-	CASSRDRGRYEQYF	TGTGCCAGCAGCAGGGACAGGGGGCGCTACGAGCAGTACTTC
TRBV7-9	TRBD1	TRBJ2-2	-	CASSSRQGGTGELFF	TGTGCCAGCAGCTCTCGACAGGGCGGAACCGGGGAGCTGTTTTTT
TRBV18	-	TRBJ1-1	-	CASSPRGNTEAFF	TGTGCCAGCTCCCCCCGGGGGAACACTGAAGCTTTCTTT
TRBV10-2	-	TRBJ2-4	-	CAITRENIQYF	TGCGCCATAACTAGGGAAAACATTCAGTACTTC
TRBV6-5	TRBD2	TRBJ2-1	-	CASSYSGSGRDNEQFF	TGTGCCAGCAGTTACTCTGGTAGCGGGAGGGACAATGAGCAGTTCTTC
TRBV5-6	-	TRBJ1-4	once	CASSLDSPYEKLFF	TGTGCCAGCAGCTTGGACAGCCCGTATGAAAAACTGTTTTTT
TRBV27	TRBD2	TRBJ2-2	few	CASRLAGGTGELFF	TGTGCCAGCAGACTAGCGGGGGGGACCGGGGAGCTGTTTTTT
TRBV27	-	TRBJ1-6	-	CASSSTGFESPLHF	TGTGCCAGCAGTTCAACGGGGTTCGAGTCACCCCTCCACTTT
TRBV6-5	-	TRBJ1-1	once	CASSYSPGFNTEAFF	TGTGCCAGCAGTTACTCGCCCGGTTTCAACACTGAAGCTTTCTTT
TRBV19	-	TRBJ2-2	-	CASSIAPGRRRWAGELFF	TGTGCCAGTAGTATAGCGCCAGGGAGGCGTCGTTGGGCCGGGGAGCTGTTTTTT
TRBV20-1	TRBD2	TRBJ2-1	-	CSPKGGDEQFF	TGCAGTCCAAAGGGAGGGGATGAGCAGTTCTTC
TRBV27	TRBD2	TRBJ2-1	once	CASSYPNPSSGDYNEQFF	TGTGCCAGCAGTTACCCGAACCCCTCTAGCGGAGACTACAATGAGCAGTTCTTC
TRBV5-4	-	TRBJ1-6	-	CASSLFGGGSPLHF	TGTGCCAGCAGCTTGTTCGGGGGAGGTTCACCCCTCCACTTT
TRBV10-3	-	TRBJ2-1	-	CAISEGVNEQFF	TGTGCCATCAGTGAAGGAGTGAATGAGCAGTTCTTC
TRBV4-1	TRBD1	TRBJ1-4	-	CASSQGAKRQGTNEKLFF	TGCGCCAGCAGCCAAGGGGCTAAACGACAGGGAACTAATGAAAAACTGTTTTTT
TRBV7-8	-	TRBJ1-1	once	CASSLTRDSEAFF	TGTGCCAGCAGCCTAACACGGGACTCTGAAGCTTTCTTT
TRBV18	-	TRBJ1-4	-	CASSPPGSATNEKLFF	TGTGCCAGCTCACCACCGGGCAGTGCAACTAATGAAAAACTGTTTTTT
TRBV5-6	-	TRBJ2-6	-	CASSLYRSTDGANVLTF	TGTGCCAGCAGCTTGTACCGGTCAACTGATGGGGCCAACGTCCTGACTTTC
TRBV11-3	-	TRBJ2-1	-	CASSLGLYNEQFF	TGTGCCAGCAGCTTAGGCCTATACAATGAGCAGTTCTTC
TRBV29-1	TRBD2	TRBJ2-1	-	CSVEWGTTYNEQFF	TGCAGCGTTGAGTGGGGGACTACCTACAATGAGCAGTTCTTC
TRBV11-3	-	TRBJ2-2	few	CASSPVNSGELFF	TGTGCCAGCAGCCCCGTAAATTCCGGGGAGCTGTTTTTT
TRBV19	-	TRBJ1-1	-	CASSMSRTEAFF	TGTGCCAGTAGTATGAGTCGCACTGAAGCTTTCTTT
TRBV4-1	-	TRBJ1-3	-	CASSPGAGAFKNTIYF	TGCGCCAGCAGCCCAGGGGCAGGGGCGTTTAAAAACACCATATATTTT
TRBV5-6	-	TRBJ1-1	few	CASSFFPSQSGAFF	TGTGCCAGCAGCTTTTTTCCTTCCCAATCGGGGGCTTTCTTT
TRBV6-1	-	TRBJ1-3	-	CASSEVSGSGLAGIYF	TGTGCCAGCAGTGAGGTTTCCGGTTCGGGGTTAGCGGGCATATATTTT